This T cell receptor (beta chain) appears in the sequencing data of a study of cytomegalovirus exposure and HLA in healthy donors. The CDR3 sequence is 16 residues long. V lost 1 base, J lost 0 bases, and 10 bases lay in between. Germline V CDR1 and CDR2: LNHDA, SQIVND (reference sequence). Both 60 Vbeta primers and 13 Jbeta primers went into the PCR. The assay was immunoSEQ multiplex PCR, and TCRdb's table has in-frame clones only and misses some. Among around 230,000 clones listed, over 75% were seen once. On this clone itself: The antigen is not known.

While unrecorded immune exposures were likely, the donors were nominally healthy when sampled. Study-level points and caveats: Later analysis identified a missense DCLRE1C variant that was linked to TCR beta V- and J-gene trimming.

The sequence came from a male donor in good health and CMV-seronegative. The gene calls are TRBV19 and TRBJ2-4; the D is unclear. Sequenced sample: PBMCs. The CDR3 loop is CASSIAGSGAKNIQYF. The CDR3 DNA reads TGTGCCAGTAGTATAGCAGGCAGTGGAGCCAAAAACATTCAGTACTTC.